The rows below give T cell receptor beta chains drawn from one sample of a study of graft-versus-host responses after intestinal transplantation. The protocol was immunoSEQ multiplex PCR, while the TCRdb copy is restricted to in-frame clones and leaves out a portion. This table holds tens of thousands of clones, about nine tenths found once. The sequenced sample was bone marrow, obtained approximately 740 days after intestinal transplantation. These receptors all stem from a human patient who received an intestinal transplant, so some T cells may come from the graft donor. CDR3s include the opening cysteine and the closing phenylalanine or tryptophan. The D gene is left open where the match is weak. Size is stated for part of the rows, as once, few or many counts, or as a class when the clone is expanded.

clone_size	j_call	v_call	d_call	cdr3_length	cdr3_aa	cdr3_nt
.	TRBJ2-3	TRBV7-3	.	13	CASSSSGTDTQYF	TGTGCCAGCAGCTCCTCTGGCACAGATACGCAGTATTTT
.	TRBJ2-5	TRBV7-9	.	17	CASSDPGRKDYVETQYF	TGTGCCAGCAGCGACCCGGGAAGGAAGGATTATGTAGAGACCCAGTACTTC
.	TRBJ2-7	TRBV6-5	.	14	CASNNGRLGSEQYF	TGTGCCAGCAACAACGGACGGCTGGGCAGCGAGCAGTACTTC
.	TRBJ1-5	TRBV5-6	.	14	CASSLRGRNQPQHF	TGTGCCAGCAGCTTGCGGGGCCGCAATCAGCCCCAGCATTTT
.	TRBJ1-2	TRBV6-1	TRBD1	18	CASSDTQGSFLPNYGYTF	TGTGCCAGCAGTGATACACAGGGGAGTTTTCTACCTAACTATGGCTACACCTTC
.	TRBJ2-7	TRBV27	.	14	CASSFGGDSYEQYF	TGTGCCAGCAGTTTCGGCGGGGACTCCTACGAGCAGTACTTC
.	TRBJ1-2	TRBV7-9	.	15	CASSIDDTAGLGYTF	TGTGCCAGCAGCATAGACGATACAGCGGGGCTAGGCTACACCTTC
.	TRBJ1-2	TRBV11-2	.	14	CASSLARGGYGYTF	TGTGCCAGCAGCTTAGCGCGGGGTGGCTATGGCTACACCTTC
.	TRBJ2-1	TRBV11-3	TRBD2	15	CASSFLAGSYNEQFF	TGTGCCAGCAGCTTTCTAGCGGGCTCCTACAATGAGCAGTTCTTC
.	TRBJ2-3	TRBV2	.	15	CASSVDSGNTDTQYF	TGTGCCAGCAGTGTTGATAGCGGTAACACAGATACGCAGTATTTT
.	TRBJ2-7	TRBV7-6	TRBD2	16	CASSPLGSGGAYEQYF	TGTGCCAGCAGCCCCTTGGGAAGCGGGGGGGCTTACGAGCAGTACTTC
.	TRBJ2-5	TRBV5-5	TRBD2	15	CASSSPGTTQETQYF	TGTGCCAGCAGCTCCCCCGGGACTACCCAAGAGACCCAGTACTTC
.	TRBJ2-5	TRBV19	.	14	CASSLEMAQETQYF	TGTGCCAGTAGTCTAGAGATGGCGCAAGAGACCCAGTACTTC
.	TRBJ1-2	TRBV14	.	18	CASSLRQERGLREPGYTF	TGTGCCAGCAGCCTAAGACAGGAAAGAGGGCTGAGGGAGCCTGGCTACACCTTC
.	TRBJ2-1	TRBV9	.	13	CASSVNIDNEQFF	TGTGCCAGCAGCGTGAATATAGATAATGAGCAGTTCTTC
few	TRBJ1-6	TRBV27	.	14	CASTVGQRSSPLHF	TGTGCCAGTACCGTGGGGCAGCGATCCTCACCCCTCCACTTT
.	TRBJ2-7	TRBV6-5	TRBD2	12	CASGGGGYEQYF	TGTGCCAGCGGCGGGGGGGGCTACGAGCAGTACTTC
once	TRBJ2-7	TRBV6-5	TRBD1	14	CASSQGVGSYEQYF	TGTGCCAGCAGTCAGGGGGTCGGCTCCTACGAGCAGTACTTC
.	TRBJ1-6	TRBV7-3	TRBD1	12	CASSGGGSPLHF	TGTGCCAGTTCAGGGGGCGGATCACCCCTCCACTTT